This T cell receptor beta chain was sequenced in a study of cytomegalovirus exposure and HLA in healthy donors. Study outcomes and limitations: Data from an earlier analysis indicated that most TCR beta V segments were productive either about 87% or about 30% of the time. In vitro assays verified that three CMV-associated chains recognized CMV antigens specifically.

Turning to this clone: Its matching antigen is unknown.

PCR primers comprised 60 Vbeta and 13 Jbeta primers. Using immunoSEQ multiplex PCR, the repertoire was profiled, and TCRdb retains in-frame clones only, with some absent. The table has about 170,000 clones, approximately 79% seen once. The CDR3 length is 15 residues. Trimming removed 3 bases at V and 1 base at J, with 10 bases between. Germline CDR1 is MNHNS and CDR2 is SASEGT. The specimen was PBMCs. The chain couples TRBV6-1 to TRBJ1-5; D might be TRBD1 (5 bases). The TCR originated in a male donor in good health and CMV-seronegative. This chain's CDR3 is CASSDLRESNQPQHF. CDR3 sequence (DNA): TGTGCCAGCAGTGACCTCAGGGAAAGCAATCAGCCCCAGCATTTT.